This TCR beta chain was identified in a study of blood T cell repertoires in COVID-19. Produced via immunoSEQ multiplex PCR; TCRdb's table is partial and in-frame only. The data contain approximately 300,000 clones, around nine tenths of them singletons. CDR1 is LGHNA and CDR2 is YSLEER in the germline V gene. Trimming cost V 1 base and J 3 bases, with 9 bases left between them. This CDR3 contains 15 residues. This receptor was taken from a woman in her 30s with COVID-19, enrolled during active disease. Sample: peripheral blood. The chain has TRBV4-3 and TRBJ2-2; D ambiguous. The CDR3 nucleotides read TGCGCCAGCAGCCAAGCCGAGTTGGACACCGGGGAGCTGTTTTTT. As protein: CASSQAELDTGELFF.